There are a few counts of the clone carrying this T cell receptor beta chain. This sample stems from a study of blood T cell repertoires in COVID-19. As for the study in general: Sites in the United States, Italy and Spain provided acute and convalescent COVID-19 samples. T cells, B-cell-depleted T cells, or PBMCs provided the cDNA or gDNA that served as material.

In the original processing: Reference gene primer amplification in the assay estimated nucleated cell counts. TCRdb's table, derived via immunoSEQ multiplex PCR, lists solely in-frame clones and lacks some. D and trimming come from the DNA, and the V and J calls and clone size come from that table. This table has 35,000 to 50,000 clones, around 70% appearing once. V lost 2 bases and J lost 5, with 12 bases in between. This CDR3 region has 14 residues. Per germline, CDR1 SGHNT and CDR2 YENEEA. The origin of this receptor is a man aged 80 or over with acute or convalescent COVID-19. The sequenced sample was peripheral blood. The rearrangement joins TRBV11-3 to TRBJ1-1; D remains ambiguous. Here the CDR3 DNA reads TGTGCCAGCAGCTTAAGGGAGAAGGATACTGAAGCTTTCTTT. This encodes CASSLREKDTEAFF.